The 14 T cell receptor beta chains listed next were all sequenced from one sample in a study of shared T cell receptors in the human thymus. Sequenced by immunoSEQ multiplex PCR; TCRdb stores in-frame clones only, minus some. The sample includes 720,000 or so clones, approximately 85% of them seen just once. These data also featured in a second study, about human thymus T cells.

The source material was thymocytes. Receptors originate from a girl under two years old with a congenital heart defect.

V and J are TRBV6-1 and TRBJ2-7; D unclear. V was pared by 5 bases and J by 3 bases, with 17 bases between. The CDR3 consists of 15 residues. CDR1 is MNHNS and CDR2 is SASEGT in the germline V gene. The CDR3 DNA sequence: TGTGCCAGCAGTTTGAGGAAGAACTTGGGCTACGAGCAGTACTTC. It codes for CASSLRKNLGYEQYF.

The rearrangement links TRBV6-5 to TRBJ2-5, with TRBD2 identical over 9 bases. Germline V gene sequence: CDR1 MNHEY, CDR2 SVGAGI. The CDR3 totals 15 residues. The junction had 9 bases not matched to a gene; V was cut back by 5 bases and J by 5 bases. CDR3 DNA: TGTGCCAGCAGTGTTAGCGGGGGAAACGCGGAGACCCAGTACTTC. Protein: CASSVSGGNAETQYF.

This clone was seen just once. The CDR3 DNA sequence: TGTGCCAGCAGTGAAACGGTACTAGACAGAAGGGAGGTCTACGAGCAGTACTTC. Encoded protein: CASSETVLDRREVYEQYF. This chain uses TRBV2 with TRBJ2-7, with D possibly being TRBD2 (6 bases). Germline V gene lookup returns CDR1 SNHLY and CDR2 FYNNEI. This CDR3 comprises 18 residues. Trimming took 2 bases from V and 3 from J, leaving 23 bases between them.

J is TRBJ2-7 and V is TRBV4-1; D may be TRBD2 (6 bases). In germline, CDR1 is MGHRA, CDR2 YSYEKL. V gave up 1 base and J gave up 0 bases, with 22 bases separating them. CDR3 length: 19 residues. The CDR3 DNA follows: TGCGCCAGCAGCCAAGTCCGGTCCGATCCGGGGGAACTCTCCTACGAGCAGTACTTC. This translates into CASSQVRSDPGELSYEQYF.

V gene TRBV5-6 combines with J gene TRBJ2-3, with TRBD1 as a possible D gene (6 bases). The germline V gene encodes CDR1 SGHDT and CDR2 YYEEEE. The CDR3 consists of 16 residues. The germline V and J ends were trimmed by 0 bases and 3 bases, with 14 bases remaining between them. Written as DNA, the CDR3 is TGTGCCAGCAGCTTGGACAGGGATTTTGGGACAGATACGCAGTATTTT. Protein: CASSLDRDFGTDTQYF. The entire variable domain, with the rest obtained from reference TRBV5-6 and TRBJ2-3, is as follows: DAGVTQSPTHLIKTRGQQVTLRCSPKSGHDTVSWYQQALGQGPQFIFQYYEEEERQRGNFPDRFSGHQFPNYSSELNVNALLLGDSALYLCASSLDRDFGTDTQYFGPGTRLTVL.

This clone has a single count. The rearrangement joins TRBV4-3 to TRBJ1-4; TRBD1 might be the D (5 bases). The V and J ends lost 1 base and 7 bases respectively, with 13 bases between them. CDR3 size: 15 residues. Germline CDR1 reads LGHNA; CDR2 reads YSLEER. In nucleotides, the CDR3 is TGCGCCAGCAGCCAAGGGGGGGATTGGGGTGAAAAACTGTTTTTT. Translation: CASSQGGDWGEKLFF.

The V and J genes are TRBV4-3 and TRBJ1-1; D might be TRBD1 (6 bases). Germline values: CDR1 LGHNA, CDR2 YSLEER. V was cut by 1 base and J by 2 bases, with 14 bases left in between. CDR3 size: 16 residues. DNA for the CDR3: TGCGCCAGCAGCCAAGTTTCCGGGGGGCACAACACTGAAGCTTTCTTT. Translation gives CASSQVSGGHNTEAFF.

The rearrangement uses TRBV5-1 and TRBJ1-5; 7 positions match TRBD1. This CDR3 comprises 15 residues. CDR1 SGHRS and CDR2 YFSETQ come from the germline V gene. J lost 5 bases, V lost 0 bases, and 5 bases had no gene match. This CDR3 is CASSLGDREDQPQHF. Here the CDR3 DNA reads TGCGCCAGCAGCTTGGGCGACAGGGAGGATCAGCCCCAGCATTTT.

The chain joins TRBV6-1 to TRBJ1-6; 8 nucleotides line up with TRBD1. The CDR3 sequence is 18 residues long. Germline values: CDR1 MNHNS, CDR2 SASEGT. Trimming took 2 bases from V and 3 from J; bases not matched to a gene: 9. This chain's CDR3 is CASSEPGPGTGYNSPLHF. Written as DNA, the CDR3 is TGTGCCAGCAGTGAACCTGGCCCAGGGACAGGCTATAATTCACCCCTCCACTTT.

CDR3 DNA sequence: TGCGCCAGCAGTCAGGAAAGAAGCAATGGGGAGACCCAGTACTTC. It codes for CASSQERSNGETQYF. The J gene is TRBJ2-5, the V gene TRBV10-1; unclear D gene. The V gene lost 5 bases and the J gene lost 5 bases, with 18 bases spanning the gap. The germline gives CDR1 WNHNN, CDR2 SYGVQD (reference sequence). The CDR3 runs to 15 residues.

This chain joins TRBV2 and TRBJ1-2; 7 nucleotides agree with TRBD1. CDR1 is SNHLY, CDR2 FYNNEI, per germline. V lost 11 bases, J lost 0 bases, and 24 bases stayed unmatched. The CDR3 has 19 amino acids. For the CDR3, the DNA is TGTGCCCAAGCACATCACCCGCCGGGACAGACGCCATCTAACTATGGCTACACCTTC. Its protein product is CAQAHHPPGQTPSNYGYTF.

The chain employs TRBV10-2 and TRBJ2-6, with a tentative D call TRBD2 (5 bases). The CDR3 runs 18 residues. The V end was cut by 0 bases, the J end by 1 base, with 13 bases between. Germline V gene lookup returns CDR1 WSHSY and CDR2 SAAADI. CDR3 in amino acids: CASSESTRRASGANVLTF. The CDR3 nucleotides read TGCGCCAGCAGTGAGTCGACTCGGCGGGCTTCTGGGGCCAACGTCCTGACTTTC.

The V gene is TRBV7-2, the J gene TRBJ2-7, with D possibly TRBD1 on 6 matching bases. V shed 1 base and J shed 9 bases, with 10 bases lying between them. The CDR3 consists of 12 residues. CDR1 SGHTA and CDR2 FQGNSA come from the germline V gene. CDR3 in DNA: TGTGCCAGCAGCTTAGGACAGGACGGGCAGTACTTC. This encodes CASSLGQDGQYF.

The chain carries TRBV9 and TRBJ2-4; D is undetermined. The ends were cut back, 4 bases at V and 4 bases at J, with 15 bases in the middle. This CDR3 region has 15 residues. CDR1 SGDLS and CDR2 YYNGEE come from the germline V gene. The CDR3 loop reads CASSYTGDLKNIQYF. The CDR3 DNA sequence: TGTGCCAGCAGCTACACCGGTGACTTGAAAAACATTCAGTACTTC.